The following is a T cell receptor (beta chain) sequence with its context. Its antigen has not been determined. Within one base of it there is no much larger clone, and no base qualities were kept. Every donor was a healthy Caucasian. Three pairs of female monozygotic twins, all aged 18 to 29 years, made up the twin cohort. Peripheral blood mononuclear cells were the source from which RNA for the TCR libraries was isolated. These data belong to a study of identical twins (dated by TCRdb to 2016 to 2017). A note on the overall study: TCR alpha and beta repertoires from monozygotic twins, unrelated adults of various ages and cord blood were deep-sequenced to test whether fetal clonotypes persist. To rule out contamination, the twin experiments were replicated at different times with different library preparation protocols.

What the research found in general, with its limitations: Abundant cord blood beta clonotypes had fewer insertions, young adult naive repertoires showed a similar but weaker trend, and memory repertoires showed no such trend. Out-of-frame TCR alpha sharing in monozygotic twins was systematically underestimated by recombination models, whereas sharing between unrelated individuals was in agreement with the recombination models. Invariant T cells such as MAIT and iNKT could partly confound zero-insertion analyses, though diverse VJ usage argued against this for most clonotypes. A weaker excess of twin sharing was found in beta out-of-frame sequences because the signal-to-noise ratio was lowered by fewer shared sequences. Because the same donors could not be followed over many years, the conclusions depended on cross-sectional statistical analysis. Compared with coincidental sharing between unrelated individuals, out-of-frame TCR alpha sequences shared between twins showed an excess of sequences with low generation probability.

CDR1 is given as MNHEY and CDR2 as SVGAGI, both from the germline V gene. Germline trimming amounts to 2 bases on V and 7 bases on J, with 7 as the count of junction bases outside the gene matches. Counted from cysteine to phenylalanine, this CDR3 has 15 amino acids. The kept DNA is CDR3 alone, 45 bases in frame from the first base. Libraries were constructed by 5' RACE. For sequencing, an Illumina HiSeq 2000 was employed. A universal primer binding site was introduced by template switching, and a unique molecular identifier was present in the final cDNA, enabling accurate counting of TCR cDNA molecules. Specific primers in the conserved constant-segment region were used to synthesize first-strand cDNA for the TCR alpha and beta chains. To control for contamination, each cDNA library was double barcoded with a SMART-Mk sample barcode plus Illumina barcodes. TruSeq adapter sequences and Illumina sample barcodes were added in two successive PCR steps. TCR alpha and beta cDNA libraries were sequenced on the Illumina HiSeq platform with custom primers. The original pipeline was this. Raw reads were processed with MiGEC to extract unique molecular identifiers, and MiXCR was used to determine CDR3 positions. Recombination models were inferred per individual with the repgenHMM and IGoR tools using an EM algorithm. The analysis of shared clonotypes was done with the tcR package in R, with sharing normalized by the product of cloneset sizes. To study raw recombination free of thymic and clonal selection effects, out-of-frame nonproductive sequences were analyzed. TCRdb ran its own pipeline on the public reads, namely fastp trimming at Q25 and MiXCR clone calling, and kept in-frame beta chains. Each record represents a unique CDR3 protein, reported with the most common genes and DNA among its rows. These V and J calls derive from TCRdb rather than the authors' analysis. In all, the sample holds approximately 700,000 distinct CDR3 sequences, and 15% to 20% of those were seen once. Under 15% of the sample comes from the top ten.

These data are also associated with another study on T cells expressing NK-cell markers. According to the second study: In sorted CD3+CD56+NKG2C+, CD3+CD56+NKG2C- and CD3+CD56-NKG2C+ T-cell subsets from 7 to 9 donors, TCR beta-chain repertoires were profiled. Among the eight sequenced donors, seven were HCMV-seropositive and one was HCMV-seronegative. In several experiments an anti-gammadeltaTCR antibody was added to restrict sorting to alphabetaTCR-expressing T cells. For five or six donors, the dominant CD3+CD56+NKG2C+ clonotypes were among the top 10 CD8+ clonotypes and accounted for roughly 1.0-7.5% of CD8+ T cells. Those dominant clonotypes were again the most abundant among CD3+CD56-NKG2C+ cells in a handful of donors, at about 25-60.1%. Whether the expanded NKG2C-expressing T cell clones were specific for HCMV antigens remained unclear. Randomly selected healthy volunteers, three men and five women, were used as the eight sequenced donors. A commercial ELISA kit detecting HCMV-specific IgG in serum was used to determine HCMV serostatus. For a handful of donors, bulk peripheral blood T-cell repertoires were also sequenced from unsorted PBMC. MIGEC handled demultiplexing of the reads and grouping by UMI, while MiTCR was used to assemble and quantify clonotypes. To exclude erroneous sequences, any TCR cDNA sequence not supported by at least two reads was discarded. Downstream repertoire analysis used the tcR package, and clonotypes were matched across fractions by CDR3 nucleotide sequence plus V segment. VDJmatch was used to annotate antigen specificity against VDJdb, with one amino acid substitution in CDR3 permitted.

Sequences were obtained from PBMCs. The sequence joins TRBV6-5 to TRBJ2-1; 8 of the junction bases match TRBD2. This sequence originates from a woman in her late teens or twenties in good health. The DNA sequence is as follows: TGTGCCAGCAGTTACGTCGGGAGGGCCAGTAATGAGCAGTTCTTC. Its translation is CASSYVGRASNEQFF.